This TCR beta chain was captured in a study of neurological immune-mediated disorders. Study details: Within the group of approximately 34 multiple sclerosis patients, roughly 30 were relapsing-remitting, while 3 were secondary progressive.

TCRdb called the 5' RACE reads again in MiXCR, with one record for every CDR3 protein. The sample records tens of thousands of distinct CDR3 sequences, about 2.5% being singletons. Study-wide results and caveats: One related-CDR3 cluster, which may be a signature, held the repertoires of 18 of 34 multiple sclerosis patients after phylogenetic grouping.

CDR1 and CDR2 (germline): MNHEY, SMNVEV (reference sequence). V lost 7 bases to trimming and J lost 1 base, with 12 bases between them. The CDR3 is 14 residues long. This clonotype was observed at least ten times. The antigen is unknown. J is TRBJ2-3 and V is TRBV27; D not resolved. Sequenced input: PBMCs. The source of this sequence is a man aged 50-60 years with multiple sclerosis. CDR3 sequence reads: CASTPVARTDTQYF. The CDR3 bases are TGTGCCAGCACCCCGGTCGCGCGCACAGATACGCAGTATTTT.